This TCR beta chain was sequenced for a study of Graves' ophthalmopathy and Graves' hyperthyroidism. General study findings and limits: In blood, most expanded thyroid clonotypes above 0.001 frequency were also detected.

Moderate-to-severe activity, with CAS ≥3, NOSPECS ≥4 and duration under 3 months, characterized the donors with ophthalmopathy. Researchers turned away patients with other autoimmune diseases, uncontrolled infections, pregnancy or lactation. Comment on this clonotype: Its antigen is undetermined.

RNA transcripts were the template, and TCR beta CDR3 regions were amplified from them. The first-round RT-PCR employed HTBI primers together with the Qiagen OneStep RT-PCR kit. A multiplex PCR was then performed as the second round. Using its own MiXCR run on the multiplex PCR reads, TCRdb lists one record per CDR3 protein. This table has 600,000 to 700,000 distinct CDR3 sequences, about 41% appearing once. The germline CDR1 and CDR2 sequences are SNHLY and FYNNEI. The germline V and J ends were trimmed by 2 bases and 5 bases, with 9 bases remaining between them. The CDR3 is 13 residues long. The chain employs TRBV2 and TRBJ2-5; the D is unclear. The sample comprised peripheral blood. The TCR sequence derives from an adult man with Graves' ophthalmopathy. The CDR3 coding sequence is TGTGCCAGCAGTGAAAACGACAATGAGACCCAGTACTTC. This encodes CASSENDNETQYF.